Each of the 32 T cell receptor beta chains below was sequenced from the same sample in a study of CXCR3-negative and CXCR3-positive naive CD8 T cells. Study results and limitations: In CXCR3-positive naive cells, the TRB CDR3s were more hydrophobic than in CXCR3-negative naive cells.

UMI-labeled TRB cDNA libraries were prepared by 5' RACE. TCRdb re-called the 5' RACE reads, yielding one record per CDR3 amino acid sequence without DNA. Listed are about 110,000 distinct CDR3 sequences; approximately 0.37% falls within the top ten. What these receptors recognize is not known. Sequencing was performed on naive CXCR3+ CD8+ T cells from blood. Subset specified: CD45RO-CCR7+CD27+CD95- naive CD8+ T cells expressing CXCR3 (TNR3+). The receptors come from a human donor in good health. Some clones in this sample may be carry-over from other donors' samples.

The chain recombines TRBV5-4 with TRBJ2-7. This CDR3 spans 14 amino acids. In germline, CDR1 is SGHNT, CDR2 YYREEE (reference sequence). CDR3: CASSFATYPYEQYF.

The chain combines TRBV9 with TRBJ2-7. There are 13 residues in the CDR3. Germline V gene sequence: CDR1 SGDLS, CDR2 YYNGEE. The CDR3 region is CASSVAPAYEQYF.

The V gene is TRBV18, the J gene TRBJ2-1; as DNA is missing, the TRBD2 call by TCRdb cannot be tested. The CDR3 is 18 residues long. Germline CDR1 and CDR2: KGHSH and LQKENI. The CDR3 sequence: CASSPGTSGGLSYNEQFF.

The chain couples TRBV11-2 to TRBJ2-5. Germline V CDR1 and CDR2: SGHAT, FQNNGV. This CDR3 region has 15 residues. The CDR3 here is CASSLVLGYQETQYF.

The gene calls are TRBV29-1 and TRBJ2-7; absent DNA, TCRdb's TRBD1 call cannot be checked. The CDR3 length is 14 residues. Looked up from germline, CDR1 is SQVTM and CDR2 is ANQGSEA. CDR3: CRHSVRDPTYEQYF.

The V call is TRBV29-1, the J call TRBJ2-1; checking the TCRdb D call of TRBD2 is not possible without DNA. The CDR3 is made up of 14 amino acids. The germline CDR1 and CDR2 sequences are SQVTM and ANQGSEA. The CDR3 reads CSVWVRAGDNEQFF.

The chain is built from TRBV20-1 and TRBJ1-2; TCRdb names TRBD1, which stays unverified in the absence of DNA. Germline V gene data show CDR1 as DFQATT and CDR2 as SNEGSKA (reference sequence). This CDR3 spans 13 amino acids. The CDR3 here is CSALTGELYGYTF.

V is TRBV29-1 and J is TRBJ2-1; TCRdb outputs TRBD1, but without DNA this stays unchecked. Germline V gives CDR1 SQVTM, CDR2 ANQGSEA. The CDR3 has 14 residues. CDR3 in amino acids: CSVEDPRTIIGQFF.

The gene calls are TRBV11-3 and TRBJ2-7; the D call of TRBD2 rests on TCRdb alone, since no DNA is present to check it. Germline CDR1 SGHNT, CDR2 YENEEA. This CDR3 contains 17 residues. The CDR3 loop reads CVSSSWGGGPLGYEQYF.

V gene TRBV6-2 or TRBV6-3 combines with J gene TRBJ1-6. Germline loops: CDR1 MNHEY, CDR2 SVGEGT. This CDR3 has 12 residues. The CDR3 sequence is CASSYSGSPLHF.

This chain links TRBV11-2 with TRBJ1-2. CDR3 size: 14 residues. Germline CDR1 SGHAT, CDR2 FQNNGV. CDR3 sequence: CASSLGAGNYGYTF.

V is TRBV7-2 and J is TRBJ1-5. The V gene's germline CDR1 is SGHTA and CDR2 FQGNSA. There are 15 residues in the CDR3. The CDR3 here is CASSLVDYSNQPQHF.

The chain uses TRBV13 and TRBJ2-1; no DNA is available, so the TRBD1 call from TCRdb remains unchecked. Germline loops: CDR1 PRHDT, CDR2 FYEKMQ (reference sequence). The CDR3 is made up of 15 amino acids. The CDR3 is CASSIRQGPGNEQFF.

This chain joins TRBV6-2 or TRBV6-3 and TRBJ2-1; TCRdb designates TRBD2, a call that cannot be tested without DNA. The CDR3 contains 17 residues. Germline V gives CDR1 MNHEY, CDR2 SVGEGT. The chain's CDR3 is CASSYTPGTFSYNEQFF.

The genes are TRBV20-1 and TRBJ2-5; TCRdb gives TRBD1 as the D gene, but with no DNA this cannot be confirmed. There are 16 residues in the CDR3. Germline V gene sequence: CDR1 DFQATT, CDR2 SNEGSKA (reference sequence). The CDR3 protein is CSARDSAGGSMETQYF.

The chain uses TRBV27 and TRBJ2-7. The germline V gene has CDR1 MNHEY and CDR2 SMNVEV (reference sequence). This CDR3 comprises 13 residues. The CDR3 loop is CASSLTSSYEQYF.

This chain uses TRBV29-1 with TRBJ2-7. CDR1 is SQVTM and CDR2 is ANQGSEA in the germline V gene. CDR3 length: 15 amino acids. CDR3: CSVEDEGRDSYEQYF.

The chain uses TRBV12-3 or TRBV12-4 and TRBJ1-1. This CDR3 region has 16 residues. The CDR3 loop reads CASNSAGPIRGTEAFF.

The rearrangement joins TRBV10-3 to TRBJ2-1. This CDR3 spans 13 amino acids. Germline V gives CDR1 ENHRY, CDR2 SYGVKD. The CDR3 reads CAISDPDLVKQFF.

This chain uses TRBV7-9 with TRBJ2-5; TCRdb outputs TRBD1, but without DNA this stays unchecked. Per the germline V gene, CDR1 is SEHNR and CDR2 is FQNEAQ (reference sequence). The length of the CDR3 is 15 residues. The CDR3 loop is CASSFTGEAQETQYF.

The chain combines TRBV29-1 with TRBJ2-1. The CDR3 length is 14 residues. Germline CDR1 SQVTM, CDR2 ANQGSEA. The CDR3 loop is CSELGGSSYNEQFF.

The chain couples TRBV7-9 to TRBJ1-1; TCRdb names TRBD1, which stays unverified in the absence of DNA. Germline CDR1 SEHNR, CDR2 FQNEAQ (reference sequence). This CDR3 contains 12 residues. The chain's CDR3 is CASSSRRDEAFF.

The CDR3: CSVPGGGRGYTF. The V and J genes are TRBV29-1 and TRBJ1-2; TCRdb outputs TRBD1, but without DNA this stays unchecked. The CDR3 covers 12 residues. CDR1 is SQVTM, CDR2 ANQGSEA, per germline.

The chain uses TRBV6-5 and TRBJ2-1; as DNA is missing, the TRBD2 call by TCRdb cannot be tested. The CDR3 spans 16 residues. CDR1 and CDR2 (germline): MNHEY, SVGAGI. The CDR3 is CASSYGSQLAYNEQFF.

The chain links TRBV6-4 to TRBJ2-1. Germline CDR1 MRHNA, CDR2 SNTAGT. The CDR3 extends over 13 amino acids. The CDR3 sequence is CASSENSYNEQFF.

This rearrangement joins TRBV24-1 to TRBJ2-7; TCRdb names TRBD1, which stays unverified in the absence of DNA. This CDR3 is 11 amino acids long. Looked up from germline, CDR1 is KGHDR and CDR2 is SFDVKD. This CDR3 reads CAAGTGYEQYF.

The V and J genes are TRBV29-1 and TRBJ2-7; TCRdb picks TRBD1, but there is no DNA to check that call. This CDR3 is built from 13 residues. CDR1 SQVTM and CDR2 ANQGSEA come from the germline V gene. CDR3: CSVATDSSYEQYF.

This rearrangement joins TRBV10-2 to TRBJ2-7; no DNA is available, so the TRBD2 call from TCRdb remains unchecked. Germline CDR1 WSHSY, CDR2 SAAADI. CDR3 length: 16 residues. The chain's CDR3 is CASSGNSGRPAYEQYF.

The chain joins TRBV7-2 to TRBJ2-3; TCRdb reports TRBD2, a call that lacks DNA to check it against. This CDR3 has 17 residues. CDR1 SGHTA and CDR2 FQGNSA come from the germline V gene. CDR3 amino acids: CASSLSMTSGLTDTQYF.

The V gene is TRBV14, the J gene TRBJ2-7; TCRdb's D call, TRBD1, is unchecked because there is no DNA. Looked up from germline, CDR1 is SGHDN and CDR2 is FVKESK. The CDR3 loop spans 14 amino acids. CDR3: CASRGTGQGYEQYF.

CDR3 amino acids: CSVEGGGRNQPQHF. The chain carries TRBV29-1 and TRBJ1-5. This CDR3 comprises 14 residues. Germline assignment: CDR1 SQVTM and CDR2 ANQGSEA.

The CDR3 region is CASSISDRPFYEQYF. The rearrangement uses TRBV12-3 or TRBV12-4 and TRBJ2-7; TCRdb's D call of TRBD1 is untestable without DNA. The CDR3 covers 15 residues.